These 13 T cell receptor beta chains came from one sample sequenced in a study of blood T cell repertoires in COVID-19 (dated by TCRdb to the early 2020s). Library creation used the immunoSEQ multiplex PCR assay. TCRdb took over this immuneACCESS table, retaining in-frame rearrangements with V and J assigned. Such tables are incomplete; in checked studies, under half of the missing clones stem from an unresolved V gene, and the remainder is unexplained. The sample yields 95,000 to 110,000 clones; 80% to 95% were counted once. Less than 1.5% of the sample is taken by the ten largest. The sequenced material came from peripheral blood. The source is a woman aged 30 to 39 with acute or convalescent COVID-19.

The rearrangement joins TRBV4-1 to TRBJ2-1; 16 bases line up with TRBD2. Germline-derived CDR1 and CDR2 are MGHRA and YSYEKL. This CDR3 comprises 18 residues. The J segment lost 5 bases and the V segment lost 4 bases, leaving 8 bases of the junction unmatched. The CDR3 coding sequence is TGCGCCAGCAGCCCGGGACTAGCGGGGGGGCCAAGCCACAATGAGCAGTTCTTC. Translation gives CASSPGLAGGPSHNEQFF.

This sequence joins TRBV27 and TRBJ2-7, with D unclear. V lost 2 bases and J lost 7, with 12 bases in between. Germline V CDR1 and CDR2: MNHEY, SMNVEV (reference sequence). The CDR3 is made up of 13 amino acids. CDR3 loop: CASSLVAAGEQYF. Here the CDR3 DNA reads TGTGCCAGCAGTTTAGTGGCCGCCGGGGAGCAGTACTTC.

The genes are TRBV11-2 and TRBJ1-2; TRBD1 might be the D (6 bases). This CDR3 has 14 amino acids. Germline V gene lookup returns CDR1 SGHAT and CDR2 FQNNGV. V lost 3 bases, J lost 3 bases, and 11 bases lay in between. CDR3 residues: CASSFVAGDYGYTF. The CDR3 DNA is TGTGCCAGCAGCTTTGTGGCAGGGGACTATGGCTACACCTTC.

The chain recombines TRBV9 with TRBJ2-1, with D perhaps matching TRBD2 (6 bases). Germline V gene lookup returns CDR1 SGDLS and CDR2 YYNGEE. Trimming removed 5 bases at V and 10 bases at J, with 25 bases between. The CDR3 extends over 16 amino acids. CDR3 residues: CASSGDSRTASGEQFF. The CDR3 DNA sequence: TGTGCCAGCAGTGGGGACTCTAGGACGGCTTCTGGGGAGCAGTTCTTC.

The rearrangement joins TRBV18 to TRBJ2-7, with TRBD2 matching over 7 bases. J gave up 4 bases and V 2 bases, and 11 bases lay outside the gene matches. The CDR3 runs to 16 residues. CDR1 KGHSH and CDR2 LQKENI come from the germline V gene. DNA of the CDR3: TGTGCCAGCTCACCATGGGGGGGGACGGGAAATTACGAGCAGTACTTC. This translates into CASSPWGGTGNYEQYF.

For the CDR3, the DNA is TGTGCCAGCAGTGAACCGGAAGACAGGCTAGCTAACTATGGCTACACCTTC. Protein sequence: CASSEPEDRLANYGYTF. The J gene is TRBJ1-2, the V gene TRBV6-1; maybe TRBD1 (6 bases). Trimming took 2 bases from V and 0 from J, leaving 16 bases between them. The CDR3 covers 17 residues. CDR1 MNHNS and CDR2 SASEGT come from the germline V gene.

The gene calls are TRBV5-6 and TRBJ1-3; D not resolved. V was clipped by 5 bases and J by 0 bases, with 9 bases between them. Germline V gene lookup returns CDR1 SGHDT and CDR2 YYEEEE. The CDR3 is 14 amino acids. In DNA, the CDR3 is TGTGCCAGCAGAAGCCGTCGCTCTGGAAACACCATATATTTT. Protein product: CASRSRRSGNTIYF.

J is TRBJ2-7 and V is TRBV27, with 7 positions matching TRBD1. CDR1 is MNHEY, CDR2 SMNVEV, per germline (reference sequence). Trimming removed 6 bases from V and 0 bases from J; junction bases left unmatched: 2. The length of the CDR3 is 13 residues. The CDR3 is CASRRDSSYEQYF. The CDR3, as DNA: TGTGCCAGCAGAAGGGACAGCTCCTACGAGCAGTACTTC.

The CDR3 nucleotides are TGTGCCAGCAGCTCAGGACAGGGCCGGAACACCGGGGAGCTGTTTTTT. Translation gives CASSSGQGRNTGELFF. The chain has TRBV11-3 and TRBJ2-2, with 8 bases aligning to TRBD1. The trim removed 4 bases at V and 1 base at J, leaving 5 bases unmatched. The CDR3 covers 16 residues. Germline V gene lookup returns CDR1 SGHNT and CDR2 YENEEA. The whole variable domain, remainder taken from reference TRBV11-3 and TRBJ2-2, is EAGVVQSPRYKIIEKKQPVAFWCNPISGHNTLYWYLQNLGQGPELLIRYENEEAVDDSQLPKDRFSAERLKGVDSTLKIQPAELGDSAVYLCASSSGQGRNTGELFFGEGSRLTVL.

The V gene is TRBV12-5, the J gene TRBJ1-1; 7 bases are a match to TRBD1. Germline trimming cut 8 bases from V and 2 bases from J; bases unmatched to any gene: 11. This CDR3 comprises 15 residues. Germline V gene lookup returns CDR1 LGHNT and CDR2 FRNRAP. CDR3 amino acids: CASIPRGTVNTEAFF. The CDR3, as DNA: TGTGCTAGTATCCCCAGAGGGACAGTCAACACTGAAGCTTTCTTT.

The chain recombines TRBV18 with TRBJ1-1, with D tentatively TRBD1 (5 bases). Trimming removed 2 bases at V and 3 bases at J, with 10 bases between. The CDR3 is 14 amino acids. Germline values: CDR1 KGHSH, CDR2 LQKENI. Here the CDR3 reads CASSPSGSYTEAFF. CDR3 DNA sequence: TGTGCCAGCTCACCATCAGGGTCGTACACTGAAGCTTTCTTT.

The V call is TRBV14, the J call TRBJ1-6; D not resolved. Trimming left V 5 bases short and J 5 bases short, with 13 bases between. Germline-derived CDR1 and CDR2 are SGHDN and FVKESK. The length of the CDR3 is 15 residues. CDR3 in amino acids: CASSVSGSHNSPLHF. CDR3 coding DNA: TGTGCCAGCAGCGTAAGCGGGTCCCATAATTCACCCCTCCACTTT.

The chain employs TRBV21-1 and TRBJ1-3. TRBV21-1 is flagged as a pseudogene. The CDR3 extends over 17 amino acids. CDR3 region: CASSKDGGSGSGNTIYF. The CDR3 DNA follows: TGTGCCAGCAGCAAAGACGGAGGGTCTGGCTCTGGAAACACCATATATTTT.